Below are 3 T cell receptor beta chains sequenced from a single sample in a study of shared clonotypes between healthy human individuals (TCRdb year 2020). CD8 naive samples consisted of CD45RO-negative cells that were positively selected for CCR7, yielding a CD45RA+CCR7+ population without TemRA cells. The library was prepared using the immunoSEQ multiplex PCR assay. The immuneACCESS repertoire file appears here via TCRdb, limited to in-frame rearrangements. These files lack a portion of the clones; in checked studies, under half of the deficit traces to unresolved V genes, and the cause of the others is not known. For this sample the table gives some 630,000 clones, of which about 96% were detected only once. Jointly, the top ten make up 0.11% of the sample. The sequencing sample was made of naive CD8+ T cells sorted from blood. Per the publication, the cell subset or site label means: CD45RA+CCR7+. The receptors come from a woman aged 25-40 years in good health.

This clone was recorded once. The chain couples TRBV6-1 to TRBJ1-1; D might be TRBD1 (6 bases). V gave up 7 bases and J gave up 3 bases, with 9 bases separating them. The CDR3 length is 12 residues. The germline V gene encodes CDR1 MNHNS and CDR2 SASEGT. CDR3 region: CASNPGDTEAFF. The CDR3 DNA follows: TGTGCCAGCAATCCAGGGGACACTGAAGCTTTCTTT.

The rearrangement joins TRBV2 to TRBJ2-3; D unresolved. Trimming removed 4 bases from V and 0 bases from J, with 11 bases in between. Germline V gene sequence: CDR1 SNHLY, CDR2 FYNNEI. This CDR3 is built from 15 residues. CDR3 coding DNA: TGTGCCAGCAGTGGGGGTAGAACTAGCACAGATACGCAGTATTTT. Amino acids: CASSGGRTSTDTQYF.

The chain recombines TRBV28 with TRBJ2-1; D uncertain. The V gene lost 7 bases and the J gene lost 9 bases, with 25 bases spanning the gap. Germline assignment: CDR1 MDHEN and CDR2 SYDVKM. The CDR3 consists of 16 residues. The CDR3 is CASTTLSAASLAEQFF. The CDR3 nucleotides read TGTGCCAGCACCACCCTGAGCGCGGCTAGTTTGGCTGAGCAGTTCTTC.